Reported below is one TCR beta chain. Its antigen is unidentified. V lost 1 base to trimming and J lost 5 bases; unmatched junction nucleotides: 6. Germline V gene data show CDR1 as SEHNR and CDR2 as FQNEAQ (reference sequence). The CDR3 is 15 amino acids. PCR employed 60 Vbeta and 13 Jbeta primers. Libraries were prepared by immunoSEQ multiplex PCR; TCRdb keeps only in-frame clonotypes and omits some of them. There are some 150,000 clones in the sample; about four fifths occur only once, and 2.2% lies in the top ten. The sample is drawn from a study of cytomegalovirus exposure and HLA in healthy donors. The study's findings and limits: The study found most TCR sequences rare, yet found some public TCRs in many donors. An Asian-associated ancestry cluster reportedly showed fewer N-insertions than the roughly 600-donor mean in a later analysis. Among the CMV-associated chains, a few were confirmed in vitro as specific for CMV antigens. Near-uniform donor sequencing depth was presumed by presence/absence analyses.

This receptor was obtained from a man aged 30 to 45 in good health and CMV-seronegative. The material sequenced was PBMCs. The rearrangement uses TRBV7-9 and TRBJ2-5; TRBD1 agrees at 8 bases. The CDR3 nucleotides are TGTGCCAGCAGCTTAGGGAGACAGGGGCTGGAGACCCAGTACTTC. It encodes CASSLGRQGLETQYF. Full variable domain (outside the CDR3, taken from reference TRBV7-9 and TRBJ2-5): DTGVSQNPRHKITKRGQNVTFRCDPISEHNRLYWYRQTLGQGPEFLTYFQNEAQLEKSRLLSDRFSAERPKGSFSTLEIQRTEQGDSAMYLCASSLGRQGLETQYFGPGTRLLVL.